Sequencing of this T cell receptor beta chain was carried out in a study of cytomegalovirus exposure and HLA in healthy donors. Study outcomes and limitations: Later analysis found that TCR beta chains associated with HLA were more clonally expanded than other, equally common chains.

It was with 60 Vbeta and 13 Jbeta primers that the PCR ran. The assay was immunoSEQ multiplex PCR, and TCRdb's table has in-frame clones only and misses some. The sample shows roughly 100,000 clones, about four fifths of them seen only once. The germline gives CDR1 MNHEY, CDR2 SVGAGI. The CDR3 runs to 16 residues. V dropped 4 bases and J dropped 2; count of bases not matched to a gene: 6. This clone was seen once. Its antigen is not known. Specimen: PBMCs. The TCR comes from a man aged 25 to 40 in good health and CMV-seronegative. The rearrangement uses TRBV6-5 and TRBJ2-3; 10 bases agree with TRBD2. CDR3 protein: CASSSPSGGLTDTQYF. The CDR3 DNA sequence: TGTGCCAGCAGTTCTCCTAGCGGGGGACTCACAGATACGCAGTATTTT.